The following is a TCR beta chain sequence with its context. Antigen specificity is unknown. Libraries were prepared by immunoSEQ multiplex PCR; TCRdb keeps only in-frame clonotypes and omits some of them. This table has about 2.1 million clones, roughly 91% appearing once. The source of the sample is a study of shared clonotypes between healthy human individuals. The CDR3 length is 15 residues. Germline V gene lookup returns CDR1 SGDLS and CDR2 YYNGEE. V was cut by 0 bases and J by 0 bases, with 9 bases left in between. Study-wide findings and caveats: The sharing of 5% to 6.5% of naive CD4 clonotypes was seen across several donors.

CD8 cells classed as naive were CD45RO-negative and positively selected for CCR7, excluding terminally differentiated effector memory CD45RA+ cells. This chain uses TRBV9 with TRBJ1-2; D ambiguous. This clonotype originated in a man between 18 and 29 years old in good health. Some clones in this sample may be carry-over from other donors' samples. Sequencing used naive CD8+ T cells from PBMCs. In DNA form, the CDR3 reads TGTGCCAGCAGCGTAGCTGGAGTAGCTAACTATGGCTACACCTTC. Protein sequence: CASSVAGVANYGYTF.